The clone carrying this T cell receptor (beta chain) occurred once. In the original analysis: Amplified reference gene primers provided the basis for estimating nucleated cell counts. Here immunoSEQ multiplex PCR was the method, and the copy in TCRdb shows in-frame clones only, minus some. V and J calls plus clone size are reproduced from that table; the DNA served to infer D and trimming. Of 45,000 to 70,000 clones in the sample, over 75% were seen once. The sample is drawn from a study of blood T cell repertoires in COVID-19. Study-level information: Samples came from the United States, Italy and Spain, spanning acute and convalescent COVID-19. In each case, the material was cDNA or gDNA derived from T cells, B-cell-depleted T cells, or PBMCs.

The J segment lost 0 bases and the V segment lost 6 bases, leaving 15 bases of the junction unmatched. Germline V gene data show CDR1 as MNHEY and CDR2 as SVGEGT. CDR3 length: 18 amino acids. This chain joins TRBV6-2 or TRBV6-3 and TRBJ2-5, with 8 bases lining up with TRBD2. This receptor was obtained from a woman aged 55-70 years with active COVID-19. The specimen sequenced was peripheral blood. The CDR3 DNA sequence: TGTGCCAGCAGCTCAAGACACCCGCGGGGGGAAAACCAAGAGACCCAGTACTTC. It specifies CASSSRHPRGENQETQYF.